Listed below are T cell receptor beta chains from one sample, sequenced in a study of tumor-infiltrating lymphocytes in primary liver carcinoma. One entry per CDR3 protein results from TCRdb running MiXCR on the multiplex PCR reads. The sample has roughly 100,000 distinct CDR3 sequences, approximately 78% seen once. Sample: liver tumor tissue from sampling region 3. The receptors stem from a middle-aged man with primary liver carcinoma and hepatitis B virus infection. Both conserved end residues are part of each CDR3. The D gene is left open where the match is weak. The listing skips clone size in some rows; elsewhere it reads once, few, many or a size class.

j_gene | abundance | v_gene | d_gene | CDR3nt | CDR3aa
TRBJ2-5 | - | TRBV28 | - | TGTGCCAGCAGCACCCTGACTGGAAAAGAGGCCCAGAACTTC | CASSTLTGKEAQNF
TRBJ2-5 | - | TRBV29-1 | - | TGCAGCGTTGAAGGTGGGACGTCCCATGAGACTCAGTACTTC | CSVEGGTSHETQYF
TRBJ2-3 | many | TRBV28 | TRBD1 | TGTGCCAGCAGTTTCGACAGGGTCACAGATACGCAGTATTTT | CASSFDRVTDTQYF
TRBJ2-2 | - | TRBV14 | TRBD1 | TGTGTCACCAAGACGACAGGGGCGGACCGGGAGCTGTTTTTT | CVTKTTGADRELFF
TRBJ2-7 | - | TRBV4-3 | - | TGCGCCAGCAGCCAAGAACAGCGCTACGAGCGGGACTTC | CASSQEQRYERDF
TRBJ2-1 | once | TRBV29-1 | - | TGCAGCGCTCTCCGGACATGGGTGAAGGGTGAGCAGTTCTTC | CSALRTWVKGEQFF
TRBJ2-3 | - | TRBV11-2 | - | TGTGCCAGCAGCTTCCCAGGGCCAAGTACGCAGTATTTT | CASSFPGPSTQYF
TRBJ1-1 | once | TRBV5-5 | TRBD1 | TGTGGCAGCAGCTTGTTGGGGACAGGGGGTACTGAAGCTTTCTTT | CGSSLLGTGGTEAFF
TRBJ1-1 | - | TRBV29-1 | - | TGCAGCGTTCGGGCGGGGTGGGGACTGAATACTGAAACTTTCTTT | CSVRAGWGLNTETFF
TRBJ2-5 | - | TRBV4-1 | TRBD1 | TGCGCCAGCAGTCGGACTCAGGGGGCGGCGGGCGAGACCCAGTACTTC | CASSRTQGAAGETQYF
TRBJ2-1 | once | TRBV4-2 | - | TGTGCCAGCAGCCATGATCGGAACACGCACTACTTC | CASSHDRNTHYF
TRBJ2-7 | - | TRBV28 | TRBD1 | TGTGCCAGCACTCAGAGGGGGCTTTCAAGCGAGCAGTACTTC | CASTQRGLSSEQYF
TRBJ2-7 | - | TRBV6-2/TRBV6-3 | - | TGTGCCAGCATCCCCGACTGGGTCTACGATCAGTACTTC | CASIPDWVYDQYF